This T cell receptor beta chain was identified in a study of shared clonotypes between healthy human individuals. At the level of the study: Three plates were used per donor for CD4 naive, three for CD4 memory, two for CD8 naive and one for CD8 memory. Points from the study as a whole: Naive CD4 clonotype sharing across several donors was around 5.5%. Unshared clonotypes carried lower generation probabilities than those common to all four donors.

It was at deep level that the assay was run. Assay used: immunoSEQ multiplex PCR; TCRdb lists only in-frame clones, some missing. The data show more than 550,000 clones, around 90% seen once. About this clone itself: Its antigen remains unknown.

There are 15 residues in the CDR3. Trimming shortened V by 2 bases and J by 0 bases, and 10 bases separated the two germline ends. The germline V gene encodes CDR1 SGHAT and CDR2 FQNNGV. The source of this sequence is a man aged 18 to 30 in good health. Some clones in this sample may be carry-over from other donors' samples. Specimen: memory CD8+ T cells from PBMCs. Subset noted: CD45RO+ cells pooled with CCR7-negative TemRA cells. This rearrangement joins TRBV11-2 to TRBJ1-2; D gene unclear. This CDR3 reads CASSLIQTTNYGYTF. DNA for the CDR3: TGTGCCAGCAGCTTAATACAGACTACTAACTATGGCTACACCTTC.